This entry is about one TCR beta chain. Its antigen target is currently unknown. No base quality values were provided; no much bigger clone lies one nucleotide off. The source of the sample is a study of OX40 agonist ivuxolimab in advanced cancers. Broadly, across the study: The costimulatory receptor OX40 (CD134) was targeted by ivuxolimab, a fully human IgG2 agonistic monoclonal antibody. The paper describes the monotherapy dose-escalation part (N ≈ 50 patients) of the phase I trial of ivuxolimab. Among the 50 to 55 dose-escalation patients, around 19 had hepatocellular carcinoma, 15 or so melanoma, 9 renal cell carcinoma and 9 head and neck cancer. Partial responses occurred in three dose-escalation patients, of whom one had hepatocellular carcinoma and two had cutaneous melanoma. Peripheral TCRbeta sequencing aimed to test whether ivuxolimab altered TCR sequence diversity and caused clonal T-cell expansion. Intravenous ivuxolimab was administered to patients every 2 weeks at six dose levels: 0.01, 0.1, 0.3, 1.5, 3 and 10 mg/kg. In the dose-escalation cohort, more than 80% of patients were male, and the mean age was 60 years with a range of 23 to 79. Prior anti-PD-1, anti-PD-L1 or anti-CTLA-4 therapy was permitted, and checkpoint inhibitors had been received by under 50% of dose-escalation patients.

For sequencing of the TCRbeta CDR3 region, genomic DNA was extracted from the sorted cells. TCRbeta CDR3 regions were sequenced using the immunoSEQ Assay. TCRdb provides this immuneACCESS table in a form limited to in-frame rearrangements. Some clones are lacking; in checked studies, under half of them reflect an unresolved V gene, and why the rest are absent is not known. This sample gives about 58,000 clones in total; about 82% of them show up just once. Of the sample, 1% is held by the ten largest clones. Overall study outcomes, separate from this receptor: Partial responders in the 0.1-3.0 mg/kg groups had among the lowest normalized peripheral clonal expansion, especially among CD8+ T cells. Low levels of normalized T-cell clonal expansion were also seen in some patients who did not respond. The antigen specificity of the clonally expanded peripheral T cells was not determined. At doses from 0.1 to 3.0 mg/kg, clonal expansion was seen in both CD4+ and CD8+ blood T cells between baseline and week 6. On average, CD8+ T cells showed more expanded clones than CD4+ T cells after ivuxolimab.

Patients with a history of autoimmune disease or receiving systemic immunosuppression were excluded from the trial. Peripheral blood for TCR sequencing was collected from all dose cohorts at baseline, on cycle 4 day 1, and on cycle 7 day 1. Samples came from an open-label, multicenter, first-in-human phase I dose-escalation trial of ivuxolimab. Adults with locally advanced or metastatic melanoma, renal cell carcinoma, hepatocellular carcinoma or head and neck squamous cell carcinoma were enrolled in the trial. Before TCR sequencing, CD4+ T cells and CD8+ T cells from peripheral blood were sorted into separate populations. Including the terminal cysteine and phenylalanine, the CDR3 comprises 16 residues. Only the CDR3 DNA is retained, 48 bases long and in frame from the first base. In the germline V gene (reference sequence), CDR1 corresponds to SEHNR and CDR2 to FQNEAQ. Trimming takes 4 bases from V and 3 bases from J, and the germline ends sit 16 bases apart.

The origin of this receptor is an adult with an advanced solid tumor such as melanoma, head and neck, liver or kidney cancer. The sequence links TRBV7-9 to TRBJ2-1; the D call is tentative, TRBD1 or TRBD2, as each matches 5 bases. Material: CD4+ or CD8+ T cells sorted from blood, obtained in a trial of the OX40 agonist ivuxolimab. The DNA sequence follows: TGTGCCAGCAGCTCACGCAGGGACGGCGTCTACAATGAGCAGTTCTTC. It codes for CASSSRRDGVYNEQFF.